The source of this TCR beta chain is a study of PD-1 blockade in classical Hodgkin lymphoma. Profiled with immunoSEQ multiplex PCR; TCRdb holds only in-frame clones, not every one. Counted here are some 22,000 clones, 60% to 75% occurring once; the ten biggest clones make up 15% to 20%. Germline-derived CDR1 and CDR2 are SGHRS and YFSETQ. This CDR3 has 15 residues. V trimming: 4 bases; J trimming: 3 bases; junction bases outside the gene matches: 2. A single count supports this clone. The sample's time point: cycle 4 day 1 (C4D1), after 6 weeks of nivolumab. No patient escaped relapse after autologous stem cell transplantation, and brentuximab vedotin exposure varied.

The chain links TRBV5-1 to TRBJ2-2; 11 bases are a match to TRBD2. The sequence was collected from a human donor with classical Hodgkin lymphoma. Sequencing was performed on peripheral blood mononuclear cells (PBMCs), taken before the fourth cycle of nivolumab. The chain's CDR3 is CASSGGLADTGELFF. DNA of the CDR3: TGCGCCAGCAGCGGGGGACTAGCGGACACCGGGGAGCTGTTTTTT.